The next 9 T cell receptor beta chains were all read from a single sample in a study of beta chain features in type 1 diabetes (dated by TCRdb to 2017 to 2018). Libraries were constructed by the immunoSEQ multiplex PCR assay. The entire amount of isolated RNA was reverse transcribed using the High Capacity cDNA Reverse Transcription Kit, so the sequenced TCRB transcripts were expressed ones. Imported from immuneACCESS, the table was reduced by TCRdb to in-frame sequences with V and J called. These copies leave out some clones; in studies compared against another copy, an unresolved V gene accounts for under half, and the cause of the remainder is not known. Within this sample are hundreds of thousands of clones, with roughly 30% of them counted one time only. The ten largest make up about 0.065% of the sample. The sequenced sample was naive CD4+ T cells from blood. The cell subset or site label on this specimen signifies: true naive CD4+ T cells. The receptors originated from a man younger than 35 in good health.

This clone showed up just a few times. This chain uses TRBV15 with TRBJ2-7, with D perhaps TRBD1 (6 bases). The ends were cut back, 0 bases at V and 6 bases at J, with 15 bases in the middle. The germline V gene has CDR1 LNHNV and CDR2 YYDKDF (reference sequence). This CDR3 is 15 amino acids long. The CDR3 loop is CATSRDLQGSSEQYF. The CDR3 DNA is TGTGCCACCAGCAGAGATCTACAGGGTAGCTCCGAGCAGTACTTC.

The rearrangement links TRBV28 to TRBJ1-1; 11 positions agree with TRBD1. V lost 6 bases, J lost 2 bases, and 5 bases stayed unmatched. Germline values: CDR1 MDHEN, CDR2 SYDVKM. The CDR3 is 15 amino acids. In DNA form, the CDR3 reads TGTGCCAGCAGGGAGGGACAGGGGGGAAACACTGAAGCTTTCTTT. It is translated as CASREGQGGNTEAFF.

The CDR3 loop is CAWSQRRAGTGEQYF. For the CDR3, the DNA is TGTGCCTGGAGTCAACGGAGGGCTGGGACGGGGGAGCAGTACTTC. V usage is TRBV30 and J usage is TRBJ2-7, with TRBD2 as a possible D gene (6 bases). CDR3 size: 15 residues. Germline CDR1 is GTSNPN and CDR2 is SVGIG (reference sequence). V lost 2 bases to trimming and J lost 7 bases, with 21 bases between them.

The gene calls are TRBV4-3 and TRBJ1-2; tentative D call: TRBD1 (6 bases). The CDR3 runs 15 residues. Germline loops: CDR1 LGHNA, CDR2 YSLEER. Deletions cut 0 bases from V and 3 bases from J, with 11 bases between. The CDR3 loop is CASSQENGGHYGYTF. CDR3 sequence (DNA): TGCGCCAGCAGCCAAGAAAATGGGGGCCACTATGGCTACACCTTC.

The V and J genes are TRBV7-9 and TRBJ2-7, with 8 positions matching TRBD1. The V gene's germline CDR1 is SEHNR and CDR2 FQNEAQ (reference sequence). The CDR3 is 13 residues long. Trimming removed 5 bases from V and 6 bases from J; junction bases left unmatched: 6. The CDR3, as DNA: TGTGCCAGCAGCCCGAAGGACAGGGCCGAGCAGTACTTC. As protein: CASSPKDRAEQYF.

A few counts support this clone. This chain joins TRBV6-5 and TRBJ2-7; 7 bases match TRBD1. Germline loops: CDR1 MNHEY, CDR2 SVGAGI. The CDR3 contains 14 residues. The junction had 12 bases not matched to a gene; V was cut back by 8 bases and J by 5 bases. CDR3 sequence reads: CASRLLDRIHEQYF. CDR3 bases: TGTGCCAGCCGACTACTGGACAGGATCCACGAGCAGTACTTC.

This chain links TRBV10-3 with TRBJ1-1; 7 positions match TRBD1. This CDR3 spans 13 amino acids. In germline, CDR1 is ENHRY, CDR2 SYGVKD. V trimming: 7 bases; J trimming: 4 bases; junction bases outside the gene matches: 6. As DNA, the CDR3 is TGTGCCATCAATAGGGACAGTTTCACTGAAGCTTTCTTT. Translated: CAINRDSFTEAFF.

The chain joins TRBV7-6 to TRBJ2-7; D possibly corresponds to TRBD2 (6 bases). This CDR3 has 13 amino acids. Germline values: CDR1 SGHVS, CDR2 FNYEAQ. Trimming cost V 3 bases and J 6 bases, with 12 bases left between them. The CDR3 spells CASSFGLLSEQYF. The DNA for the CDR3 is TGTGCCAGCAGCTTTGGACTACTCTCCGAGCAGTACTTC. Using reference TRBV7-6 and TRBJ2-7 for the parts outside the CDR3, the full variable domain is GAGVSQSPRYKVTKRGQDVALRCDPISGHVSLYWYRQALGQGPEFLTYFNYEAQQDKSGLPNDRFSAERPEGSISTLTIQRTEQRDSAMYRCASSFGLLSEQYFGPGTRLTVT.

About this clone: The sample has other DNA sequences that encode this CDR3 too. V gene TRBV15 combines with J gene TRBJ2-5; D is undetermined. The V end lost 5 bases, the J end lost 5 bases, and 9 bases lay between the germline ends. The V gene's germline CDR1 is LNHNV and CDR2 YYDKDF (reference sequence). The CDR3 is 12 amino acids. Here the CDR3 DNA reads TGTGCCACCAGCCGAGCAAGGGAGACCCAGTACTTC. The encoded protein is CATSRARETQYF.